This TCR beta chain comes out of a study of Ad26.COV2.S vaccination and SARS-CoV-2 variants. Clones were read by immunoSEQ multiplex PCR, and TCRdb kept only the in-frame ones, dropping some. The table has a few hundred thousand clones, approximately 90% seen once. V was pared by 6 bases and J by 4 bases, with 21 bases between. Germline V lookup: CDR1 MNHEY, CDR2 SVGEGT. The CDR3 loop spans 16 amino acids. The treatment is: some 20 received Ad26.COV2.S at low or high dose, single or two shots; a few received placebo; per-sample allocation not given. Specimens were obtained on day 63 following the first vaccine or placebo injection.

The gene calls are TRBV6-2 or TRBV6-3 and TRBJ2-5; a possible D gene is TRBD2 (5 bases). The specimen comprised peripheral blood, sampled in a trial of Ad26.COV2.S vaccine versus placebo. This TCR came from a person aged 18-60 years who received the Ad26.COV2.S COVID-19 vaccine or a placebo. This CDR3 reads CASSVPGFNRLETQYF. The CDR3 DNA is TGTGCCAGCAGCGTCCCGGGGTTTAATCGTCTAGAGACCCAGTACTTC.